This TCR beta chain was identified in a study of blood T cell repertoires in COVID-19. Looked up from germline, CDR1 is GTSNPN and CDR2 is SVGIG (reference sequence). V lost 1 base to trimming and J lost 3 bases; unmatched junction nucleotides: 6. The CDR3 runs 15 residues. Sequencing was performed with immunoSEQ multiplex PCR; in TCRdb, only in-frame clones are kept and a portion is missing. Here the sample spans approximately 240,000 clones, roughly 85% being singletons. Input material: peripheral blood. The V and J genes are TRBV30 and TRBJ2-7; TRBD1 aligns across 10 bases. This clonotype was sampled from a woman younger than 30 who had recovered from COVID-19. CDR3 bases: TGTGCCTGGAGTGGGGGACAGGGGAGCTTCTACGAGCAGTACTTC. It yields the protein CAWSGGQGSFYEQYF.